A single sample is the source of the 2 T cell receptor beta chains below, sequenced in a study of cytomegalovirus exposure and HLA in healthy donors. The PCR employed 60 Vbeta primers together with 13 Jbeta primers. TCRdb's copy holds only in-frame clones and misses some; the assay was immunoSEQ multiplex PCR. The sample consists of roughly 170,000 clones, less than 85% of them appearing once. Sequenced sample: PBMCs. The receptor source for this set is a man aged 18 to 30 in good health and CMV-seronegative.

CDR3: CASIGQSYEQYF. CDR3 DNA: TGTGCCAGCATTGGGCAGTCCTACGAGCAGTACTTC. The chain is built from TRBV7-9 and TRBJ2-7; D is ambiguous. CDR1 is SEHNR, CDR2 FQNEAQ, per germline (reference sequence). CDR3 length: 12 amino acids. V lost 7 bases to trimming and J lost 1 base, with 8 bases between them.

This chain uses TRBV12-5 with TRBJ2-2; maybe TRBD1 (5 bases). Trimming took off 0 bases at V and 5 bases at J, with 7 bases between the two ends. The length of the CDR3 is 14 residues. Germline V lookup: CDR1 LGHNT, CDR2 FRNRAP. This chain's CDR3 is CASGLVKGTGELFF. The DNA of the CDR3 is TGTGCTAGTGGTTTGGTAAAGGGGACCGGGGAGCTGTTTTTT. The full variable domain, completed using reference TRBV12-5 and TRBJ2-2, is DARVTQTPRHKVTEMGQEVTMRCQPILGHNTVFWYRQTMMQGLELLAYFRNRAPLDDSGMPKDRFSAEMPDATLATLKIQPSEPRDSAVYFCASGLVKGTGELFFGEGSRLTVL.